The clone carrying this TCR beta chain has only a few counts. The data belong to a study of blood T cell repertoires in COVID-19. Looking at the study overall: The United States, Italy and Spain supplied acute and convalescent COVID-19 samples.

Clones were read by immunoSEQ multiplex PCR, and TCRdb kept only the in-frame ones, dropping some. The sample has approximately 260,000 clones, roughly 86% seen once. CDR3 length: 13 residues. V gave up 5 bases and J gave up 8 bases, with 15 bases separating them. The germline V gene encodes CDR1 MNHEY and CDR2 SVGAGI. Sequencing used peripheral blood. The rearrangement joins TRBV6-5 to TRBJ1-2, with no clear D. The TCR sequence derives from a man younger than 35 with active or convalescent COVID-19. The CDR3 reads CASSTTRRNGYTF. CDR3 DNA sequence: TGTGCCAGCAGTACCACTCGCAGGAACGGCTACACCTTC.